The 30 T cell receptor beta chains in this list originate from one sample, sequenced in a study of blood T cell repertoires in COVID-19. Profiled with immunoSEQ multiplex PCR; TCRdb holds only in-frame clones, not every one. The sample records about 210,000 clones, about 86% being singletons. Sequenced sample: PBMCs or T cells enriched from blood (not recorded which). These receptors were obtained from a woman aged 40 to 50 with acute COVID-19.

The chain combines TRBV15 with TRBJ2-7, with 8 nucleotides matching TRBD1. V lost 6 bases to trimming and J lost 0 bases; unmatched junction nucleotides: 7. The CDR3 spans 15 residues. Germline V gives CDR1 LNHNV, CDR2 YYDKDF (reference sequence). The CDR3, as DNA: TGTGCCACCAGTAGCTACAGGGGGAGCTCCTACGAGCAGTACTTC. It translates to CATSSYRGSSYEQYF.

The gene calls are TRBV18 and TRBJ1-5; D is undetermined. The CDR3 is 13 residues long. Germline V CDR1 and CDR2: KGHSH, LQKENI. V was pared by 6 bases and J by 7 bases, with 13 bases between. CDR3 residues: CASSLQAGQPQHF. CDR3 DNA sequence: TGTGCCAGCTCCCTCCAGGCGGGCCAGCCCCAGCATTTT.

CDR3 loop: CASSPWVGGTYEQYF. Here the CDR3 DNA reads TGCGCCAGCAGCCCCTGGGTAGGCGGGACCTACGAGCAGTACTTC. The chain employs TRBV4-3 and TRBJ2-7; the D gene is possibly TRBD2 (6 bases). CDR1 is LGHNA, CDR2 YSLEER, per germline. Trimming removed 4 bases from V and 2 bases from J, with 15 bases in between. CDR3 size: 15 residues.

V is TRBV6-5 and J is TRBJ2-1; 7 bases align to TRBD2. The CDR3 runs to 16 residues. The V segment lost 4 bases and the J segment 4 bases; nucleotides outside the gene matches: 10. CDR1 and CDR2 (germline): MNHEY, SVGAGI. In nucleotides, the CDR3 is TGTGCCAGCAGTTTCCTTGGAAGCGGGACTTACAATGAGCAGTTCTTC. Amino acid sequence: CASSFLGSGTYNEQFF.

The chain links TRBV21-1 to TRBJ2-6; the table's D call, TRBD1, was not checked against the DNA. TRBV21-1 is a known pseudogene. This CDR3 region has 17 residues. CDR3 sequence (DNA): TGTGCCAGCATGCGGGACAGGGGTCTCTCTGGGGCCAACGTCCTGACTTTC. Protein sequence: CASMRDRGLSGANVLTF.

V gene TRBV12-3 or TRBV12-4 combines with J gene TRBJ2-1; D is perhaps TRBD1 (6 bases). V dropped 3 bases and J dropped 16 bases, with 16 bases sitting between them. This CDR3 is built from 12 residues. The CDR3 nucleotides are TGTGCCAGCAGTTTTAGGACAGCCGCTTCCTTCTTC. Translated, it gives CASSFRTAASFF.

This clone was counted between two and nine times. The chain couples TRBV5-4 to TRBJ2-5, with 14 bases that match TRBD2. CDR1 is SGHNT and CDR2 is YYREEE in the germline V gene (reference sequence). This CDR3 is 16 amino acids long. Losses at the gene ends were 2 bases for V and 3 bases for J; bases not matched to a gene: 3. This chain's CDR3 is CASSFGTSGGEETQYF. CDR3 nucleotides: TGTGCCAGCAGCTTTGGGACTAGCGGGGGAGAAGAGACCCAGTACTTC.

This rearrangement joins TRBV19 to TRBJ1-1; weak D call: TRBD1 (6 bases). Germline V gene data show CDR1 as LNHDA and CDR2 as SQIVND (reference sequence). The CDR3 loop spans 14 amino acids. Trimming cost V 6 bases and J 5 bases, with 16 bases left between them. Here the CDR3 reads CASRTSGVRTEAFF. CDR3 bases: TGTGCCAGTAGGACATCAGGGGTGAGAACTGAAGCTTTCTTT.

J is TRBJ2-7 and V is TRBV11-2; 7 bases are a match to TRBD2. CDR3 size: 16 residues. Losses at the gene ends were 0 bases for V and 3 bases for J; bases not matched to a gene: 8. The germline CDR1 and CDR2 sequences are SGHAT and FQNNGV. CDR3 sequence reads: CASSLDYGEGYYEQYF. For the CDR3, the DNA is TGTGCCAGCAGCTTAGATTACGGGGAGGGGTACTACGAGCAGTACTTC. Looking up the rest from reference TRBV11-2 and TRBJ2-7 gives the full variable domain: EAGVAQSPRYKIIEKRQSVAFWCNPISGHATLYWYQQILGQGPKLLIQFQNNGVVDDSQLPKDRFSAERLKGVDSTLKIQPAKLEDSAVYLCASSLDYGEGYYEQYFGPGTRLTVT.

The rearrangement uses TRBV11-3 and TRBJ2-1, with D hard to call. This CDR3 has 15 residues. Germline V CDR1 and CDR2: SGHNT, YENEEA. V lost 4 bases to trimming and J lost 2 bases, with 12 bases between them. In nucleotides, the CDR3 is TGTGCCAGCAGCTCGAGTTCTGTTACCTACAATGAGCAGTTCTTC. Amino acids: CASSSSSVTYNEQFF. Complete variable domain (other parts from reference TRBV11-3 and TRBJ2-1): EAGVVQSPRYKIIEKKQPVAFWCNPISGHNTLYWYLQNLGQGPELLIRYENEEAVDDSQLPKDRFSAERLKGVDSTLKIQPAELGDSAVYLCASSSSSVTYNEQFFGPGTRLTVL.

The rearrangement joins TRBV2 to TRBJ2-2; 12 nucleotides align to TRBD2. CDR1 is SNHLY, CDR2 FYNNEI, per germline. V lost 7 bases to trimming and J lost 5 bases; unmatched junction nucleotides: 5. The CDR3 is made up of 15 amino acids. The chain's CDR3 is CASTTLAGGTGELFF. For the CDR3, the DNA is TGTGCCAGCACTACACTAGCGGGAGGTACCGGGGAGCTGTTTTTT.

The chain employs TRBV27 and TRBJ2-1; 7 nucleotides align to TRBD2. J gave up 12 bases and V 4 bases, and 12 bases lay outside the gene matches. This CDR3 has 14 amino acids. The germline CDR1 and CDR2 sequences are MNHEY and SMNVEV (reference sequence). The CDR3: CASSSTSLAAGQFF. In DNA, the CDR3 is TGTGCCAGCAGTTCGACTTCCCTAGCGGCGGGGCAGTTCTTC.

V gene TRBV28 combines with J gene TRBJ2-5; 10 bases agree with TRBD1. CDR3 length: 16 residues. J gave up 5 bases and V 6 bases, and 12 bases lay outside the gene matches. Germline lookup yields CDR1 MDHEN and CDR2 SYDVKM. This CDR3 is CASSPRTGGLSETQYF. In nucleotides, the CDR3 is TGTGCCAGCAGCCCTAGGACAGGGGGTTTGAGCGAGACCCAGTACTTC.

The CDR3 loop reads CASSTTLAGGPHEQYF. Written as DNA, the CDR3 is TGTGCCAGCAGCACAACACTAGCGGGAGGGCCCCACGAGCAGTACTTC. This chain joins TRBV11-3 and TRBJ2-7; 13 positions match TRBD2. Germline V gives CDR1 SGHNT, CDR2 YENEEA. J gave up 5 bases and V 5 bases, and 9 bases lay outside the gene matches. The CDR3 has 16 residues.

The rearrangement uses TRBV28 and TRBJ2-5, with 7 bases identical to TRBD1. The junction had 5 bases not matched to a gene; V was cut back by 3 bases and J by 7 bases. The V gene's germline CDR1 is MDHEN and CDR2 SYDVKM. The CDR3 covers 13 residues. In DNA, the CDR3 is TGTGCCAGCAGTTTTGAACAGGGGAGGACCCAGTACTTC. Translated, it gives CASSFEQGRTQYF.

This clone is a singleton in its sample. The CDR3 coding sequence is TGTGCCAGCAGGGGGGGCGGGAGTAGGTACGAGCAGTACTTC. Translation: CASRGGGSRYEQYF. The chain combines TRBV6-5 with TRBJ2-7; D might be TRBD2 (7 bases). V was shortened by 6 bases and J by 4 bases, with 16 bases between the two germline ends. CDR3 length: 14 amino acids. Germline lookup yields CDR1 MNHEY and CDR2 SVGAGI.

J is TRBJ1-1 and V is TRBV5-8; 10 bases are a match to TRBD1. CDR3 size: 16 residues. The germline V gene encodes CDR1 SGHTS and CDR2 YDEGEE. V was pared by 4 bases and J by 0 bases, with 6 bases of the junction left unmatched. The CDR3 region has the DNA TGTGCCAGCAGCAGGGGGACAGGGGCACTGAACACTGAAGCTTTCTTT. It is translated as CASSRGTGALNTEAFF.

The chain uses TRBV29-1 and TRBJ2-2, with D maybe TRBD1 (5 bases). Between the trimmed V and J ends, which lost 7 bases and 6 bases, there was a span of 12 bases. The germline CDR1 and CDR2 sequences are SQVTM and ANQGSEA. The CDR3 is 12 residues long. The CDR3 coding sequence is TGCAGCGGGCAGGGTGGGGCCGGGGAGCTGTTTTTT. Protein: CSGQGGAGELFF.

The V call is TRBV28, the J call TRBJ2-1; 7 bases match TRBD2. Germline CDR1 MDHEN, CDR2 SYDVKM. J gave up 0 bases and V 5 bases, and 13 bases lay outside the gene matches. The CDR3 contains 18 residues. CDR3 loop: CASSAGTNPTSSYNEQFF. Here the CDR3 DNA reads TGTGCCAGCAGTGCCGGGACTAACCCTACAAGCTCCTACAATGAGCAGTTCTTC.

The CDR3 DNA reads as TGTGCCAGCAGCCAAACAGGCTCCAATGAGCAGTTCTTC. Its translation is CASSQTGSNEQFF. The rearrangement uses TRBV27 and TRBJ2-1; possible D gene TRBD1, 5 bases. Trimming cost V 6 bases and J 6 bases, with 12 bases left between them. CDR1 is MNHEY, CDR2 SMNVEV, per germline (reference sequence). The CDR3 totals 13 residues.

V gene TRBV11-2 combines with J gene TRBJ2-7; 7 nucleotides agree with TRBD1. Per germline, CDR1 SGHAT and CDR2 FQNNGV. The CDR3 extends over 16 amino acids. V lost 0 bases and J lost 4; bases outside the gene matches: 9. This CDR3 reads CASSLDSLGQRYEQYF. The CDR3 DNA reads TGTGCCAGCAGCTTAGATTCGTTGGGACAGAGATACGAGCAGTACTTC.

The chain's CDR3 is CASSLHTTGAGAFF. In nucleotides, the CDR3 is TGCGCCAGCAGCTTGCATACTACAGGGGCTGGCGCTTTCTTT. This chain uses TRBV5-1 with TRBJ1-1; 7 bases match TRBD1. Germline-derived CDR1 and CDR2 are SGHRS and YFSETQ. CDR3 length: 14 residues. Germline trimming cut 1 base from V and 11 bases from J; bases unmatched to any gene: 11.

This clone was observed a single time. This chain links TRBV3-1 (or the pseudogene TRBV3-2) with TRBJ2-5; D is possibly TRBD2 (6 bases). CDR3 length: 15 amino acids. V was cut by 4 bases and J by 1 base, with 13 bases left in between. Germline values: CDR1 LGHDT, CDR2 YNNKEL (reference sequence). The CDR3: CASSRSGLLQETQYF. The CDR3 nucleotides read TGTGCCAGCAGCCGGTCGGGACTCCTCCAAGAGACCCAGTACTTC.

V usage is TRBV12-5 and J usage is TRBJ2-4; 7 bases align to TRBD2. Germline V gene sequence: CDR1 LGHNT, CDR2 FRNRAP. The CDR3 covers 18 residues. The V segment lost 2 bases and the J segment 8 bases; nucleotides outside the gene matches: 18. The CDR3 DNA is TGTGCTAGTGGTTTGTGGGGGGAAGCGGGAAGGAGCCAATACATTCAGTACTTC. Its translation: CASGLWGEAGRSQYIQYF.

The chain carries TRBV28 and TRBJ1-2; TRBD1 matches at 10 bases. The germline gives CDR1 MDHEN, CDR2 SYDVKM. CDR3 length: 13 residues. J gave up 8 bases and V 6 bases, and 6 bases lay outside the gene matches. CDR3 nucleotides: TGTGCCAGCAGGTGGGACAGGGGATTGGGCTACACCTTC. Protein: CASRWDRGLGYTF.

This clone showed up just a few times. This chain joins TRBV19 and TRBJ1-1; D is unresolved. From germline, CDR1 is LNHDA and CDR2 SQIVND (reference sequence). This CDR3 has 16 residues. The V and J ends lost 4 bases and 4 bases respectively, with 19 bases between them. CDR3 in DNA: TGTGCCAGTAGTAACGTGAGTCCCGGCTCGGGCACTGAAGCTTTCTTT. Protein sequence: CASSNVSPGSGTEAFF.

The V call is TRBV30, the J call TRBJ1-2, with D uncertain. The germline CDR1 and CDR2 sequences are GTSNPN and SVGIG (reference sequence). V was trimmed by 0 bases and J by 3 bases, leaving 8 bases between them. The CDR3 has 13 residues. CDR3 coding DNA: TGTGCCTGGAGTGTGACACTCCACTATGGCTACACCTTC. Translated, it gives CAWSVTLHYGYTF. The whole variable domain, remainder taken from reference TRBV30 and TRBJ1-2, is SQTIHQWPATLVQPVGSPLSLECTVEGTSNPNLYWYRQAAGRGLQLLFYSVGIGQISSEVPQNLSASRPQDRQFILSSKKLLLSDSGFYLCAWSVTLHYGYTFGSGTRLTVV.

This chain joins TRBV28 and TRBJ1-2; D gene uncertain. With 3 bases removed from V and 8 bases from J, the gap between germline ends came to 10 bases. The CDR3 consists of 12 residues. In germline, CDR1 is MDHEN, CDR2 SYDVKM. The DNA for the CDR3 is TGTGCCAGCAGTTTCGGAGGGAACGGCTACACCTTC. Amino acid sequence: CASSFGGNGYTF.

The chain couples TRBV7-2 to TRBJ2-1; 8 bases are shared with TRBD2. The V segment lost 6 bases and the J segment 3 bases; nucleotides outside the gene matches: 13. Germline V gene sequence: CDR1 SGHTA, CDR2 FQGNSA. The CDR3 contains 17 residues. This CDR3 is CASRQSPGTRHYNEQFF. In nucleotides, the CDR3 is TGTGCCAGCAGGCAAAGCCCCGGGACTAGACACTACAATGAGCAGTTCTTC.

The rearrangement joins TRBV6-6 to TRBJ2-7, with 11 bases aligning to TRBD2. Germline-derived CDR1 and CDR2 are MNHNY and SVGAGI (reference sequence). The CDR3 runs to 18 residues. V lost 5 bases, J lost 0 bases, and 12 bases stayed unmatched. The CDR3 sequence is CASSRTGTSGSFSYEQYF. The CDR3 coding sequence is TGTGCCAGCAGTCGTACCGGGACTAGCGGATCTTTCTCCTACGAGCAGTACTTC.